The 30 T cell receptor beta chains given below trace back to one sample, sequenced in a study of cytomegalovirus exposure and HLA in healthy donors. Primers: 60 Vbeta forward and 13 Jbeta reverse. TCRdb's copy holds only in-frame clones and misses some; the assay was immunoSEQ multiplex PCR. The sample has 150,000 to 200,000 clones, around 84% seen once; the top ten hold around 8%. Sequenced input: PBMCs. The receptors were gathered from a male donor in good health and CMV-seropositive.

CDR3 protein: CASSVGFSGLGADTQYF. The CDR3 region has the DNA TGTGCCAGCAGCGTAGGGTTTAGCGGGCTCGGGGCAGATACGCAGTATTTT. The V gene is TRBV9, the J gene TRBJ2-3; TRBD2 aligns across 7 bases. V gave up 0 bases and J gave up 4 bases; unmatched junction bases: 11. The CDR3 is 17 residues long. The germline gives CDR1 SGDLS, CDR2 YYNGEE.

The chain uses TRBV19 and TRBJ2-3; 13 bases agree with TRBD2. The CDR3 loop spans 14 amino acids. In germline, CDR1 is LNHDA, CDR2 SQIVND (reference sequence). With 11 bases clipped from V and 7 bases from J, the junction kept 9 bases outside the gene matches. CDR3 nucleotide sequence: TGTGCCTGCGGGACTAGCGGGGAGCTATATACGCAGTATTTT. Its protein product is CACGTSGELYTQYF.

This chain joins TRBV18 and TRBJ1-1; D gene uncertain. The CDR3 consists of 15 residues. Germline loops: CDR1 KGHSH, CDR2 LQKENI. V shed 4 bases and J shed 6 bases, with 18 bases lying between them. The CDR3 region has the DNA TGTGCCAGCTCACTAGACTTCGGGAGGGCGTCTGAAGCTTTCTTT. Translating gives CASSLDFGRASEAFF.

The genes are TRBV30 and TRBJ2-5, with TRBD1 matching 8 bases. CDR1 is GTSNPN and CDR2 is SVGIG in the germline V gene (reference sequence). This CDR3 spans 13 amino acids. V lost 8 bases to trimming and J lost 2 bases; unmatched junction nucleotides: 7. Here the CDR3 DNA reads TGTGCCACGACACAGGGGGGACAAGAGACCCAGTACTTC. This codes for CATTQGGQETQYF. Combining the CDR3 with reference TRBV30 and TRBJ2-5 gives the whole variable domain SQTIHQWPATLVQPVGSPLSLECTVEGTSNPNLYWYRQAAGRGLQLLFYSVGIGQISSEVPQNLSASRPQDRQFILSSKKLLLSDSGFYLCATTQGGQETQYFGPGTRLLVL.

The V and J genes are TRBV6-5 and TRBJ2-5; D may be TRBD1 (5 bases). Per the germline V gene, CDR1 is MNHEY and CDR2 is SVGAGI. The CDR3 has 14 amino acids. V was clipped by 0 bases and J by 7 bases, with 12 bases between them. The CDR3 DNA sequence: TGTGCCAGCAGTTACTCGAACAGGCCCCCGACCCAGTACTTC. It encodes CASSYSNRPPTQYF.

The chain employs TRBV19 and TRBJ1-4, with D possibly TRBD1 on 5 matching bases. This CDR3 region has 15 residues. V lost 7 bases, J lost 3 bases, and 15 bases lay in between. In germline, CDR1 is LNHDA, CDR2 SQIVND (reference sequence). The CDR3 DNA reads as TGTGCCAGTACCACCATCGGGGGAGCTAATGAAAAACTGTTTTTT. Translated, it gives CASTTIGGANEKLFF. Supplemented by reference TRBV19 and TRBJ1-4, the full variable domain reads DGGITQSPKYLFRKEGQNVTLSCEQNLNHDAMYWYRQDPGQGLRLIYYSQIVNDFQKGDIAEGYSVSREKKESFPLTVTSAQKNPTAFYLCASTTIGGANEKLFFGSGTQLSVL.

This clone came up once. V is TRBV28 and J is TRBJ2-7; D might be TRBD1 (6 bases). CDR3 length: 17 amino acids. V gave up 5 bases and J gave up 2 bases, with 22 bases separating them. Germline CDR1 reads MDHEN; CDR2 reads SYDVKM. The CDR3 region has the DNA TGTGCCAGCAGTCCCCTGCAGGACAGCGACTTTACCTACGAGCAGTACTTC. Amino acid sequence: CASSPLQDSDFTYEQYF.

The rearrangement links TRBV7-6 to TRBJ2-5; no definite D call. The germline CDR1 and CDR2 sequences are SGHVS and FNYEAQ. V dropped 2 bases and J dropped 2 bases, with 30 bases sitting between them. This CDR3 region has 21 residues. The DNA of the CDR3 is TGTGCCAGCAGCTTAAAGTCAACAGCACTCGAACCGACCAAAAAACAAGAGACCCAGTACTTC. Amino acid sequence: CASSLKSTALEPTKKQETQYF.

This chain joins TRBV6-5 and TRBJ2-7; D is uncertain. This CDR3 has 15 amino acids. Looked up from germline, CDR1 is MNHEY and CDR2 is SVGAGI. V lost 5 bases, J lost 0 bases, and 14 bases lay in between. DNA for the CDR3: TGTGCCAGCAGTGCCCGGGTGGATTTCTCCTACGAGCAGTACTTC. Translation: CASSARVDFSYEQYF.

The CDR3 here is CASSKQGATGELFF. DNA of the CDR3: TGTGCCAGCAGTAAACAGGGGGCAACCGGGGAGCTGTTTTTT. V usage is TRBV6-1 and J usage is TRBJ2-2; 9 bases line up with TRBD1. Germline V gene lookup returns CDR1 MNHNS and CDR2 SASEGT. Trimming took 5 bases from V and 5 from J; bases not matched to a gene: 3. The CDR3 length is 14 residues.

The genes are TRBV15 and TRBJ1-1; D may be TRBD1 (5 bases). The CDR3 has 15 residues. Trimming took 4 bases from V and 5 from J, leaving 17 bases between them. Germline CDR1 and CDR2: LNHNV and YYDKDF (reference sequence). CDR3 DNA sequence: TGTGCCACCAGCAAGGGGTCAGAGGTCGGAACTGAAGCTTTCTTT. Translation: CATSKGSEVGTEAFF.

The rearrangement links TRBV7-9 to TRBJ2-1, with TRBD2 identical over 7 bases. CDR3 length equals 15 residues. Germline V gives CDR1 SEHNR, CDR2 FQNEAQ (reference sequence). The V segment lost 5 bases and the J segment 0 bases; nucleotides outside the gene matches: 4. The CDR3 coding sequence is TGTGCCAGCAGCCCGCGGGGGAGCTCCTACAATGAGCAGTTCTTC. Protein sequence: CASSPRGSSYNEQFF.

The chain links TRBV9 to TRBJ1-1; D is unresolved. CDR1 and CDR2 (germline): SGDLS, YYNGEE. This CDR3 spans 15 amino acids. Trimming left V 0 bases short and J 3 bases short, with 12 bases between. The CDR3 DNA is TGTGCCAGCAGCGTAGTTGGGAGTACGGACACTGAAGCTTTCTTT. Amino acid sequence: CASSVVGSTDTEAFF.

This sequence joins TRBV6-5 and TRBJ1-1, with D hard to call. Germline CDR1 is MNHEY and CDR2 is SVGAGI. This CDR3 has 13 amino acids. The germline V and J ends were trimmed by 0 bases and 3 bases, with 5 bases remaining between them. The CDR3 DNA is TGTGCCAGCAGTTACTCGGGCTACACTGAAGCTTTCTTT. This sequence encodes CASSYSGYTEAFF.

As DNA, the CDR3 is TGTGCCAGCAGCTTGGCTCGTGGCAATCAGCCCCAGCATTTT. It codes for CASSLARGNQPQHF. The J gene is TRBJ1-5, the V gene TRBV5-5; no reliable D call. The V end was cut by 0 bases, the J end by 2 bases, with 6 bases between. The CDR3 length is 14 residues. Germline-derived CDR1 and CDR2 are SGHKS and YYEKEE (reference sequence).

This chain connects TRBV7-2 to TRBJ1-1, with no clear D. CDR1 is SGHTA, CDR2 FQGNSA, per germline. V dropped 6 bases and J dropped 0 bases, with 14 bases sitting between them. The CDR3 consists of 15 residues. The CDR3 spells CASREDLLVNTEAFF. CDR3 DNA sequence: TGTGCCAGCAGGGAGGACCTCCTTGTGAACACTGAAGCTTTCTTT.

The gene calls are TRBV11-2 and TRBJ1-2; D may be TRBD1 (5 bases). V was clipped by 4 bases and J by 2 bases, with 17 bases between them. CDR3 size: 16 residues. Germline V gene sequence: CDR1 SGHAT, CDR2 FQNNGV. CDR3 sequence: CASSSRRREANYGYTF. The DNA for the CDR3 is TGTGCCAGCAGCTCCCGACGCAGGGAAGCGAACTATGGCTACACCTTC.

V gene TRBV29-1 combines with J gene TRBJ1-2; 8 nucleotides align to TRBD1. Unmatched junction bases numbered 4, after V lost 3 bases and J lost 4 bases. Looked up from germline, CDR1 is SQVTM and CDR2 is ANQGSEA. This CDR3 contains 13 residues. This chain's CDR3 is CSVDGTGPYGYTF. The DNA of the CDR3 is TGCAGCGTTGACGGGACAGGACCCTATGGCTACACCTTC. The variable domain in full, completed from reference TRBV29-1 and TRBJ1-2, reads SAVISQKPSRDICQRGTSLTIQCQVDSQVTMMFWYRQQPGQSLTLIATANQGSEATYESGFVIDKFPISRPNLTFSTLTVSNMSPEDSSIYLCSVDGTGPYGYTFGSGTRLTVV.

The rearrangement uses TRBV6-1 and TRBJ1-2, with TRBD1 matching over 8 bases. The germline V gene has CDR1 MNHNS and CDR2 SASEGT. J gave up 7 bases and V 9 bases, and 4 bases lay outside the gene matches. CDR3 length equals 11 residues. The CDR3 spells CARWTGSGYTF. CDR3 DNA: TGTGCCAGGTGGACAGGGAGTGGCTACACCTTC.

This chain joins TRBV19 and TRBJ1-2, with 8 bases fitting TRBD1. CDR3 size: 14 residues. J gave up 2 bases and V 7 bases, and 6 bases lay outside the gene matches. Germline V gene lookup returns CDR1 LNHDA and CDR2 SQIVND (reference sequence). CDR3 loop: CASTDRGRNYGYTF. As DNA, the CDR3 is TGTGCCAGTACAGACAGGGGCCGGAACTATGGCTACACCTTC.

V usage is TRBV5-1 and J usage is TRBJ2-3; 8 positions agree with TRBD2. V dropped 4 bases and J dropped 4; count of bases not matched to a gene: 11. Germline V gene sequence: CDR1 SGHRS, CDR2 YFSETQ. The CDR3 runs 16 residues. CDR3 sequence reads: CASSPGRGGRSDTQYF. The CDR3 nucleotides read TGCGCCAGCAGCCCGGGGCGGGGCGGGAGGTCAGATACGCAGTATTTT.

This rearrangement joins TRBV10-3 to TRBJ1-1; 8 bases match TRBD1. From germline, CDR1 is ENHRY and CDR2 SYGVKD. J was trimmed by 0 bases and V by 3 bases; bases with no gene match: 6. This CDR3 comprises 16 residues. The CDR3 here is CAISDPRDRLNTEAFF. In DNA, the CDR3 is TGTGCCATCAGTGATCCCCGGGACAGGCTGAACACTGAAGCTTTCTTT.

The CDR3 DNA follows: TGTGCCAGCAGTTCGGGACAGGGGGCGCGGGCTGAAGCTTTCTTT. This sequence encodes CASSSGQGARAEAFF. The rearrangement joins TRBV27 to TRBJ1-1, with 12 bases identical to TRBD1. Germline V gene data show CDR1 as MNHEY and CDR2 as SMNVEV (reference sequence). This CDR3 comprises 15 residues. Trimming cost V 4 bases and J 6 bases; bases outside gene matches: 6.

The chain links TRBV28 to TRBJ1-1; 9 bases match TRBD1. Per the germline V gene, CDR1 is MDHEN and CDR2 is SYDVKM. The CDR3 contains 14 residues. Losses at the gene ends were 7 bases for V and 4 bases for J; bases not matched to a gene: 7. The CDR3 sequence is CASTIQGAGTEAFF. The CDR3 DNA follows: TGTGCCAGCACCATACAGGGGGCCGGCACTGAAGCTTTCTTT.

CDR3 in DNA: TGCGCCAGCAGCTTGCCAGGGGCTACTAATGAAAAACTGTTTTTT. It translates to CASSLPGATNEKLFF. The genes are TRBV4-1 and TRBJ1-4; tentative D call: TRBD1 (6 bases). V lost 5 bases and J 2 bases, leaving 12 bases between the germline ends. Germline loops: CDR1 MGHRA, CDR2 YSYEKL. This CDR3 is built from 15 residues.

The rearrangement joins TRBV4-3 to TRBJ2-5; TRBD2 matches 12 bases. This CDR3 has 15 residues. V dropped 2 bases and J dropped 5; count of bases not matched to a gene: 3. The germline CDR1 and CDR2 sequences are LGHNA and YSLEER. The CDR3 DNA reads TGCGCCAGCAGCCAACTAGCGGGAGGGCCCGAGACCCAGTACTTC. It specifies CASSQLAGGPETQYF.

The CDR3 loop reads CASSMGLITEAFF. As DNA, the CDR3 is TGTGCCAGTAGTATGGGACTGATCACTGAAGCTTTCTTT. The chain recombines TRBV19 with TRBJ1-1, with a tentative D call TRBD1 (5 bases). V was trimmed by 3 bases and J by 4 bases, leaving 9 bases between them. The germline gives CDR1 LNHDA, CDR2 SQIVND (reference sequence). CDR3 length: 13 amino acids. The entire variable domain, with the rest obtained from reference TRBV19 and TRBJ1-1, is as follows: DGGITQSPKYLFRKEGQNVTLSCEQNLNHDAMYWYRQDPGQGLRLIYYSQIVNDFQKGDIAEGYSVSREKKESFPLTVTSAQKNPTAFYLCASSMGLITEAFFGQGTRLTVV.

V gene TRBV6-4 combines with J gene TRBJ1-1; a possible D gene is TRBD1 (5 bases). The ends were cut back, 7 bases at V and 1 base at J, with 13 bases in the middle. Germline CDR1 MRHNA, CDR2 SNTAGT. The CDR3 loop spans 14 amino acids. The CDR3 protein is CASKSAGGNTEAFF. In DNA, the CDR3 is TGTGCCAGCAAGTCGGCGGGGGGGAACACTGAAGCTTTCTTT.

The CDR3 coding sequence is TGTGCCAGCAGGCGGTGGAACGAGAACACCGGGGAGCTGTTTTTT. Translated, it gives CASRRWNENTGELFF. The V call is TRBV7-9, the J call TRBJ2-2; D is uncertain. This CDR3 is 15 amino acids long. From germline, CDR1 is SEHNR and CDR2 FQNEAQ (reference sequence). V shed 6 bases and J shed 1 base, with 12 bases lying between them.

The genes are TRBV6-6 and TRBJ1-4; a weak D match, TRBD1 (5 bases). Trimming took off 2 bases at V and 8 bases at J, with 12 bases between the two ends. CDR1 and CDR2 (germline): MNHNY, SVGAGI (reference sequence). This CDR3 region has 14 residues. The CDR3 DNA reads TGTGCCAGCAGTTACACCGGGGGACGGGAAAAACTGTTTTTT. Its protein is CASSYTGGREKLFF.